This passage covers 30 T cell receptor beta chains from one sample sequenced in a study of blood T cells in healthy people across ages. The authors ran a second PCR of about 6 to 12 cycles using a sample-barcoded 5' primer and a J-beta primer mix. TCRdb reanalysed the 5' RACE reads using MiXCR and keeps one entry per CDR3 protein. In the table there are over 600,000 distinct CDR3 sequences, around 50% of which are singletons. What was sequenced was blood. The source of these receptors is a middle-aged man in good health.

The rearrangement links TRBV6-2 or TRBV6-3 to TRBJ1-1, with a weak D call TRBD1 (5 bases). CDR1 is MNHEY, CDR2 SVGEGT, per germline. This CDR3 region has 16 residues. V lost 6 bases to trimming and J lost 4 bases, with 21 bases between them. The CDR3 loop reads CASSQRGTLMITEAFF. The CDR3 DNA sequence: TGTGCCAGCAGCCAACGGGGGACTTTAATGATCACTGAAGCTTTCTTT.

Concerning this clonotype itself: Relative to the germline gene, one junction end is altered; a read error may explain this. The chain employs TRBV20-1 and TRBJ2-3, with 9 bases fitting TRBD2. The germline V gene has CDR1 DFQATT and CDR2 SNEGSKA (reference sequence). The CDR3 covers 16 residues. The CDR3 protein is CSVRERGDPSTDTRYF. CDR3 DNA sequence: TGCAGTGTTCGTGAGCGGGGGGATCCTAGCACAGATACGCGGTATTTT.

The sample holds a few counts of this clonotype. The chain uses TRBV12-5 and TRBJ2-5; D remains unclear. Germline V lookup: CDR1 LGHNT, CDR2 FRNRAP. Trimming stripped 4 bases from V and 3 bases from J, with 3 bases between. This CDR3 is built from 11 residues. The CDR3, as DNA: TGTGCTAGTGGTTCTGAAGAGACCCAGTACTTC. Translating gives CASGSEETQYF.

The rearrangement links TRBV6-2 or TRBV6-3 to TRBJ2-4, with D unresolved. Deletions cut 0 bases from V and 4 bases from J, with 1 base between. The CDR3 extends over 12 amino acids. CDR1 MNHEY and CDR2 SVGEGT come from the germline V gene. DNA of the CDR3: TGTGCCAGCAGTTACTCGAAAAACATTCAGTACTTC. Its translation: CASSYSKNIQYF.

V is TRBV30 and J is TRBJ2-4; D is unclear. The CDR3 consists of 14 residues. Trimming cost V 0 bases and J 0 bases, with 6 bases left between them. Germline V CDR1 and CDR2: GTSNPN, SVGIG (reference sequence). CDR3 in DNA: TGTGCCTGGAGTGTATTATCAGCCAAAAACATTCAGTACTTC. Translated: CAWSVLSAKNIQYF.

V and J are TRBV18 and TRBJ2-7; 10 bases align to TRBD1. In germline, CDR1 is KGHSH, CDR2 LQKENI. The CDR3 length is 15 residues. V shed 1 base, J shed 3 bases, and the junction held 3 bases outside the gene matches. The CDR3: CASSPLDRGHYEQYF. In DNA, the CDR3 is TGTGCCAGCTCACCACTTGACAGGGGGCACTACGAGCAGTACTTC. The entire variable domain, with the rest obtained from reference TRBV18 and TRBJ2-7, is as follows: NAGVMQNPRHLVRRRGQEARLRCSPMKGHSHVYWYRQLPEEGLKFMVYLQKENIIDESGMPKERFSAEFPKEGPSILRIQQVVRGDSAAYFCASSPLDRGHYEQYFGPGTRLTVT.

The rearrangement joins TRBV7-6 to TRBJ2-1; D unclear. The CDR3 extends over 15 amino acids. Germline assignment: CDR1 SGHVS and CDR2 FNYEAQ. The V end was cut by 3 bases, the J end by 7 bases, with 16 bases between. This chain's CDR3 is CASSFEGDPSNEQFF. The CDR3 DNA follows: TGTGCCAGCAGCTTCGAAGGCGATCCCTCGAATGAGCAGTTCTTC.

The chain employs TRBV9 and TRBJ2-1; maybe TRBD2 (5 bases). The J call may be incorrect, as the DNA end agrees better with TRBJ2-7. The germline CDR1 and CDR2 sequences are SGDLS and YYNGEE. The CDR3 sequence is 13 residues long. In nucleotides, the CDR3 is TGTGCCAGCAGAGGCGAGGGTTACAATGAGCAGTACTTC. The encoded protein is CASRGEGYNEQYF.

The chain couples TRBV5-6 to TRBJ2-1, with 11 bases aligning to TRBD2. J was trimmed by 12 bases and V by 0 bases; bases with no gene match: 8. Per the germline V gene, CDR1 is SGHDT and CDR2 is YYEEEE. CDR3 length: 15 amino acids. This CDR3 reads CASSLASSGGPLQFF. Written as DNA, the CDR3 is TGTGCCAGCAGCTTGGCGTCTAGCGGGGGGCCTTTGCAGTTCTTC.

The chain is built from TRBV20-1 and TRBJ1-1; D may be TRBD1 (5 bases). Germline values: CDR1 DFQATT, CDR2 SNEGSKA (reference sequence). Trimming cost V 6 bases and J 0 bases, with 26 bases left between them. This CDR3 region has 18 residues. This CDR3 reads CSAASETLTKGMNTEAFF. The DNA for the CDR3 is TGCAGTGCCGCCTCCGAGACGCTCACAAAGGGGATGAACACTGAAGCTTTCTTT.

V usage is TRBV15 and J usage is TRBJ1-5; D remains unclear. The CDR3 extends over 15 amino acids. Germline CDR1 and CDR2: LNHNV and YYDKDF (reference sequence). V was cut by 0 bases and J by 2 bases, with 8 bases left in between. The CDR3 spells CATSRDHWGNQPQHF. DNA of the CDR3: TGTGCCACCAGCAGAGATCATTGGGGCAATCAGCCCCAGCATTTT.

V gene TRBV6-2 or TRBV6-3 combines with J gene TRBJ2-2; 7 bases align to TRBD1. The J segment lost 6 bases and the V segment lost 6 bases, leaving 4 bases of the junction unmatched. Germline values: CDR1 MNHEY, CDR2 SVGEGT. The CDR3 is 13 residues long. Here the CDR3 reads CASRPTGSGELFF. The CDR3 nucleotides read TGTGCCAGCAGGCCGACAGGGTCCGGGGAGCTGTTTTTT.

This clonotype was counted a single time. This chain uses TRBV20-1 with TRBJ1-5; maybe TRBD1 (5 bases). V was shortened by 1 base and J by 5 bases, with 15 bases between the two germline ends. The CDR3 covers 15 residues. Germline CDR1 is DFQATT and CDR2 is SNEGSKA (reference sequence). The CDR3 spells CSARALGEGDQPQHF. The CDR3 DNA reads as TGCAGTGCTAGAGCCCTGGGGGAGGGAGATCAGCCCCAGCATTTT.

This chain links TRBV28 with TRBJ1-4; 7 bases are a match to TRBD1. Germline V gene sequence: CDR1 MDHEN, CDR2 SYDVKM. This CDR3 spans 17 amino acids. V lost 5 bases to trimming and J lost 2 bases; unmatched junction nucleotides: 11. CDR3 residues: CASSPHRGGGTNEKLFF. The CDR3 DNA is TGTGCCAGCAGTCCGCACAGGGGAGGGGGCACTAATGAAAAACTGTTTTTT.

The chain carries TRBV29-1 and TRBJ2-5, with 10 bases fitting TRBD2. The J call may be faulty, since TRBJ2-7 better matches the DNA end. This CDR3 spans 14 amino acids. Looked up from germline, CDR1 is SQVTM and CDR2 is ANQGSEA. CDR3 sequence (DNA): TGCAGCGTTTTGACTAGCGGGCTCTCCTACGAGCAGTACTTC. Protein product: CSVLTSGLSYEQYF.

The chain joins TRBV10-3 to TRBJ2-2; TRBD1 or TRBD2 may be the D gene (5 bases each). There are 13 residues in the CDR3. CDR1 and CDR2 (germline): ENHRY, SYGVKD. Trimming took off 10 bases at V and 4 bases at J, with 13 bases between the two ends. CDR3 sequence reads: CATREPTTGELFF. In DNA, the CDR3 is TGTGCCACCAGGGAGCCGACCACCGGGGAGCTGTTTTTT.

This clonotype occurred a few times. The J gene is TRBJ1-4, the V gene TRBV28; TRBD1 matches at 7 bases. Germline CDR1 reads MDHEN; CDR2 reads SYDVKM. After removal of 5 bases from V and 5 bases from J, the junction contained 11 bases not matched to a gene. This CDR3 comprises 16 residues. Written as DNA, the CDR3 is TGTGCCAGCAGTCGGACAGGACTGTTGGGAAATGAAAAACTGTTTTTT. Protein product: CASSRTGLLGNEKLFF. Combining the CDR3 with reference TRBV28 and TRBJ1-4 gives the whole variable domain DVKVTQSSRYLVKRTGEKVFLECVQDMDHENMFWYRQDPGLGLRLIYFSYDVKMKEKGDIPEGYSVSREKKERFSLILESASTNQTSMYLCASSRTGLLGNEKLFFGSGTQLSVL.

V gene TRBV7-2 combines with J gene TRBJ2-1; TRBD2 matches at 7 bases. CDR1 SGHTA and CDR2 FQGNSA come from the germline V gene. Unmatched junction bases numbered 12, after V lost 4 bases and J lost 9 bases. The CDR3 is 15 residues long. This chain's CDR3 is CASSSRAGLSTEQFF. CDR3 bases: TGTGCCAGCAGCTCCCGAGCGGGACTCTCAACTGAGCAGTTCTTC.

V is TRBV6-1 and J is TRBJ2-3; D not certain. Germline assignment: CDR1 MNHNS and CDR2 SASEGT. CDR3 length: 16 amino acids. Trimming cost V 10 bases and J 2 bases, with 22 bases left between them. The CDR3 region is CATWVVVRPNTDTQYF. The DNA of the CDR3 is TGTGCCACTTGGGTGGTGGTTCGCCCAAACACAGATACGCAGTATTTT.

There are a few counts of this clonotype. This rearrangement joins TRBV7-8 to TRBJ2-3, with a possible D match to TRBD2 (6 bases). The V gene's germline CDR1 is SGHVS and CDR2 FQNEAQ. The CDR3 consists of 18 residues. V was trimmed by 1 base and J by 4 bases, leaving 21 bases between them. Here the CDR3 reads CASSLVSWTTRGPDTQYF. The CDR3 DNA reads TGTGCCAGCAGCTTAGTTTCCTGGACTACCAGAGGACCAGATACGCAGTATTTT.

The chain links TRBV12-3 or TRBV12-4 to TRBJ2-5, with TRBD2 identical over 10 bases. The CDR3 has 15 amino acids. J lost 11 bases, V lost 7 bases, and 16 bases had no gene match. CDR3 DNA sequence: TGTGCCAGCACCGTACTAGCGGGAAGCTACAATGAGCAGTACTTC. It specifies CASTVLAGSYNEQYF.

The chain joins TRBV7-2 to TRBJ1-1; possible D gene TRBD1, 6 bases. Germline V lookup: CDR1 SGHTA, CDR2 FQGNSA. The V end lost 3 bases, the J end lost 5 bases, and 16 bases lay between the germline ends. The CDR3 is 15 residues long. The CDR3 sequence is CASSLGGQGRTEAFF. The CDR3 nucleotides are TGTGCCAGCAGCTTGGGGGGGCAGGGGAGGACTGAAGCTTTCTTT.

The chain couples TRBV20-1 to TRBJ2-5; 15 bases agree with TRBD2. The CDR3 length is 17 residues. The V and J ends lost 1 base and 2 bases, in that order; junction bases with no gene match: 5. Germline V lookup: CDR1 DFQATT, CDR2 SNEGSKA (reference sequence). The CDR3 sequence is CSARGTSGGVWQETQYF. CDR3 DNA sequence: TGCAGTGCTAGAGGGACTAGCGGGGGGGTGTGGCAAGAGACCCAGTACTTC.

The chain is built from TRBV7-2 and TRBJ2-7, with TRBD2 matching over 12 bases. Germline V gene lookup returns CDR1 SGHTA and CDR2 FQGNSA. The CDR3 sequence is 20 residues long. V lost 4 bases to trimming and J lost 0 bases; unmatched junction nucleotides: 16. As DNA, the CDR3 is TGTGCCAGCAGCTCGCTTTCTCCGGGACTAGCGGGCGGAATCTCCTACGAGCAGTACTTC. The encoded protein is CASSSLSPGLAGGISYEQYF.

The rearrangement joins TRBV24-1 to TRBJ2-7, with D possibly matching TRBD1 (5 bases). CDR1 is KGHDR and CDR2 is SFDVKD in the germline V gene. The CDR3 sequence is 14 residues long. V gave up 4 bases and J gave up 7 bases, with 16 bases separating them. The CDR3 region is CATSEATGYNEQYF. The CDR3 DNA reads as TGTGCCACCAGTGAAGCCACAGGTTACAATGAGCAGTACTTC.

Note on this clonotype: A junction end diverges from the germline sequence, so it may reflect a read error. This chain joins TRBV3-1 and TRBJ2-1; tentatively, D is TRBD2 (5 bases). The germline CDR1 and CDR2 sequences are LGHDT and YNNKEL (reference sequence). CDR3 size: 15 residues. The CDR3 DNA reads TGTGCCAGCAGCCAACAGTCTAGCTCCTACAATGAGCAGTTTTTC. It is translated as CASSQQSSSYNEQFF.

This clonotype was recorded a few times. J is TRBJ2-1 and V is TRBV20-1; 7 nucleotides align to TRBD1. CDR3 length equals 13 residues. Germline loops: CDR1 DFQATT, CDR2 SNEGSKA (reference sequence). V shed 8 bases and J 6 bases; nucleotides not matched to a gene: 10. CDR3 amino acids: CSTDRVIGNEQFF. CDR3 DNA sequence: TGCAGTACTGACAGGGTGATCGGCAATGAGCAGTTCTTC.

The chain has TRBV29-1 and TRBJ2-7; TRBD2 aligns across 12 bases. With V trimmed by 4 bases and J by 0 bases, 16 bases remained unmatched. The CDR3 spans 19 residues. Germline CDR1 is SQVTM and CDR2 is ANQGSEA. In DNA, the CDR3 is TGCAGCGTTGGGTTTACAGGTTCCCGACTAGCGGGAGACTCCTACGAGCAGTACTTC. It encodes CSVGFTGSRLAGDSYEQYF.

This clonotype has more than one count but fewer than ten. This sequence joins TRBV10-3 and TRBJ2-7; no clear D gene. The CDR3 loop spans 15 amino acids. The V end lost 8 bases, the J end lost 6 bases, and 23 bases lay between the germline ends. Germline CDR1 ENHRY, CDR2 SYGVKD. CDR3 amino acids: CAISGRLQGPSEQYF. CDR3 bases: TGTGCCATCTCCGGACGGCTCCAAGGGCCCTCCGAGCAGTACTTC.

Notes on this clonotype: The germline gene is not matched at one end of the junction; a read error may be the cause. The rearrangement uses TRBV11-2 and TRBJ2-3; TRBD1 is a possible D gene (5 bases). This CDR3 is built from 14 residues. In germline, CDR1 is SGHAT, CDR2 FQNNGV. CDR3 nucleotide sequence: TGTGCTAGCAGCTTAATGATAGGGGCAGATACGCAGTATTTT. Protein product: CASSLMIGADTQYF. The full variable domain, rest sourced from reference TRBV11-2 and TRBJ2-3, is EAGVAQSPRYKIIEKRQSVAFWCNPISGHATLYWYQQILGQGPKLLIQFQNNGVVDDSQLPKDRFSAERLKGVDSTLKIQPAKLEDSAVYLCASSLMIGADTQYFGPGTRLTVL.